Below are 22 T cell receptor beta chains sequenced from a single sample in a study of a mutant IDH1 vaccine in newly diagnosed glioma (dated by TCRdb to about 2021). The sample's time point, from its label and the paper: baseline, week 1 (first vaccination visit). The meaning of the sample's treatment or condition label: pre-vaccination baseline after standard-of-care therapy. The receptor library was made with the immunoSEQ multiplex PCR assay. TCRdb holds this immuneACCESS table with in-frame rearrangements only. Some clones are missing; in checked studies, unresolved V genes explain under half, and the rest has no known cause. In all, the sample holds 65,000 to 70,000 clones, and around 88% of those were seen once. The ten largest clones add up to over 4% of the sample. Here the sequenced sample was peripheral blood mononuclear cells (PBMCs), taken from a glioma patient treated with radiotherapy, temozolomide or both. These receptors were collected from a woman aged 18-30 years with glioma. Some clones in this sample may be carry-over from other donors' samples.

The rearrangement links TRBV5-6 to TRBJ2-3, with 14 bases fitting TRBD2. The junction had 3 bases not matched to a gene; V was cut back by 2 bases and J by 4 bases. Germline CDR1 SGHDT, CDR2 YYEEEE. This CDR3 spans 16 amino acids. The CDR3 reads CASSFRLAGGADTQYF. The CDR3 coding sequence is TGTGCCAGCAGCTTCAGACTAGCGGGGGGGGCAGATACGCAGTATTTT.

This clone was counted only a few times. The genes are TRBV5-4 and TRBJ2-2, with 7 bases fitting TRBD1. Germline assignment: CDR1 SGHNT and CDR2 YYREEE (reference sequence). V was pared by 4 bases and J by 5 bases, with 5 bases of the junction left unmatched. The CDR3 contains 14 residues. The CDR3 reads CASSVDRVTGELFF. CDR3 DNA sequence: TGTGCCAGCAGCGTTGACAGGGTGACCGGGGAGCTGTTTTTT.

The J gene is TRBJ2-5, the V gene TRBV7-9; D not resolved. V dropped 2 bases and J dropped 5 bases, with 6 bases sitting between them. CDR1 is SEHNR, CDR2 FQNEAQ, per germline (reference sequence). The CDR3 is made up of 12 amino acids. CDR3 nucleotide sequence: TGTGCCAGCAGCTTAAATTCGGAGACCCAGTACTTC. Its protein is CASSLNSETQYF.

This clone was detected only once. The CDR3 sequence: CASSQVDFNEQFF. Written as DNA, the CDR3 is TGCGCCAGCAGCCAAGTTGACTTCAATGAGCAGTTCTTC. The chain links TRBV4-1 to TRBJ2-1; D is unclear. The CDR3 loop spans 13 amino acids. The germline gives CDR1 MGHRA, CDR2 YSYEKL. V gave up 1 base and J gave up 6 bases, with 7 bases separating them.

The V call is TRBV27, the J call TRBJ1-5, with D maybe TRBD1 (5 bases). The CDR3 length is 16 residues. Germline V gives CDR1 MNHEY, CDR2 SMNVEV (reference sequence). V shed 0 bases and J shed 8 bases, with 17 bases lying between them. The CDR3 here is CASSLSGRGHSKPQHF. In nucleotides, the CDR3 is TGTGCCAGCAGTTTATCCGGAAGGGGTCACTCTAAGCCCCAGCATTTT.

This clone has just one count. This chain connects TRBV7-9 to TRBJ1-1, with D unresolved. The CDR3 sequence is 14 residues long. Deletions cut 5 bases from V and 4 bases from J, with 14 bases between. Germline assignment: CDR1 SEHNR and CDR2 FQNEAQ (reference sequence). CDR3 sequence: CASSSVAGPTEAFF. The CDR3, as DNA: TGTGCCAGCAGCAGCGTGGCAGGCCCCACTGAAGCTTTCTTT.

The V call is TRBV29-1, the J call TRBJ2-5, with 8 bases identical to TRBD2. The junction had 3 bases not matched to a gene; V was cut back by 1 base and J by 2 bases. CDR1 is SQVTM and CDR2 is ANQGSEA in the germline V gene. The CDR3 is 14 amino acids. The CDR3 sequence: CSVEVLAEQETQYF. The DNA for the CDR3 is TGCAGCGTTGAAGTACTAGCGGAGCAAGAGACCCAGTACTTC.

The chain links TRBV27 to TRBJ2-7; tentative D call: TRBD2 (6 bases). Germline V lookup: CDR1 MNHEY, CDR2 SMNVEV (reference sequence). V was shortened by 2 bases and J by 6 bases, with 20 bases between the two germline ends. The CDR3 length is 16 residues. CDR3 sequence: CASSLRAGNRNFEQYF. The CDR3 nucleotides read TGTGCCAGCAGTTTACGAGCGGGCAATCGGAATTTCGAGCAGTACTTC.

J is TRBJ1-3 and V is TRBV5-5, with TRBD1 matching over 7 bases. Germline CDR1 is SGHKS and CDR2 is YYEKEE (reference sequence). Trimming removed 4 bases from V and 4 bases from J; junction bases left unmatched: 2. This CDR3 has 13 residues. The CDR3 nucleotides are TGTGCCAGCAGCCCGACAGGGGGAAACACCATATATTTT. This codes for CASSPTGGNTIYF.

This clone occurred once. This chain links TRBV7-8 with TRBJ2-7; possible D gene TRBD2, 6 bases. The V and J ends lost 5 bases and 2 bases respectively, with 16 bases between them. Per the germline V gene, CDR1 is SGHVS and CDR2 is FQNEAQ. CDR3 length: 15 residues. This CDR3 reads CASSPSDGRAYEQYF. The CDR3 DNA reads as TGTGCCAGCAGCCCTTCGGACGGGAGAGCCTACGAGCAGTACTTC.

This chain connects TRBV6-5 to TRBJ2-7; D is undetermined. Trimming pared 6 bases from V and 2 bases from J, leaving 5 bases between. The CDR3 loop spans 11 amino acids. Germline values: CDR1 MNHEY, CDR2 SVGAGI. Written as DNA, the CDR3 is TGTGCCAGCAGGGCAACCTACGAGCAGTACTTC. It encodes CASRATYEQYF.

J is TRBJ1-5 and V is TRBV10-3, with D maybe TRBD1 (5 bases). Trimming took 10 bases from V and 2 from J, leaving 9 bases between them. Germline V gene data show CDR1 as ENHRY and CDR2 as SYGVKD. CDR3 length equals 12 residues. The CDR3 DNA follows: TGTGCCACCAAACAGGGCAATCAGCCCCAGCATTTT. Encoded protein: CATKQGNQPQHF.

The V call is TRBV19, the J call TRBJ1-5; the D gene is possibly TRBD1 (5 bases). From germline, CDR1 is LNHDA and CDR2 SQIVND (reference sequence). V dropped 1 base and J dropped 5 bases, with 15 bases sitting between them. This CDR3 spans 16 amino acids. CDR3 loop: CASSIVGVSSYQPQHF. The CDR3 DNA sequence: TGTGCCAGTAGTATAGTGGGGGTATCCTCTTATCAGCCCCAGCATTTT.

The chain has TRBV9 and TRBJ2-2, with D unresolved. Trimming shortened V by 2 bases and J by 1 base, and 9 bases separated the two germline ends. CDR1 is SGDLS and CDR2 is YYNGEE in the germline V gene. The CDR3 is made up of 15 amino acids. As DNA, the CDR3 is TGTGCCAGCAGCGTTCGTGGGCAGAACACCGGGGAGCTGTTTTTT. It specifies CASSVRGQNTGELFF.

The table lists this clone with a count of one. The V gene is TRBV7-8, the J gene TRBJ2-7; unclear D gene. CDR1 and CDR2 from the germline V gene are SGHVS and FQNEAQ. The ends were cut back, 2 bases at V and 6 bases at J, with 11 bases in the middle. This CDR3 comprises 13 residues. The CDR3 DNA reads as TGTGCCAGCAGCTTAAGACCCTTTGGCGAGCAGTACTTC. Its protein is CASSLRPFGEQYF.

This clone was counted only a few times. The sample carries other DNA sequences with the same CDR3. This sequence joins TRBV11-3 and TRBJ2-5; D is uncertain. CDR1 and CDR2 (germline): SGHNT, YENEEA. The CDR3 runs 12 residues. With 2 bases removed from V and 5 bases from J, the gap between germline ends came to 6 bases. The CDR3 region has the DNA TGTGCCAGCAGCTTATCTGGGGAGACCCAGTACTTC. Its translation is CASSLSGETQYF.

The chain joins TRBV19 to TRBJ1-1; D possibly corresponds to TRBD1 (5 bases). V lost 3 bases and J lost 11, with 13 bases in between. Looked up from germline, CDR1 is LNHDA and CDR2 is SQIVND (reference sequence). The CDR3 totals 12 residues. The CDR3 sequence: CASSIGGGWAFF. CDR3 DNA: TGTGCCAGTAGTATCGGTGGGGGTTGGGCTTTCTTT.

This sequence joins TRBV19 and TRBJ1-1; TRBD1 matches 8 bases. The germline CDR1 and CDR2 sequences are LNHDA and SQIVND (reference sequence). Losses at the gene ends were 4 bases for V and 1 base for J; bases not matched to a gene: 5. The CDR3 loop spans 15 amino acids. The CDR3 coding sequence is TGTGCCAGTAGTACCCCCGGGACAGGGAACACTGAAGCTTTCTTT. This translates into CASSTPGTGNTEAFF.

V and J are TRBV27 and TRBJ1-2; no firm D call. Trimming pared 5 bases from V and 4 bases from J, leaving 8 bases between. The CDR3 is made up of 12 amino acids. Germline-derived CDR1 and CDR2 are MNHEY and SMNVEV (reference sequence). The CDR3 here is CASSAGFYGYTF. The CDR3 region has the DNA TGTGCCAGCAGTGCGGGGTTCTATGGCTACACCTTC.

The rearrangement uses TRBV5-6 and TRBJ1-4; weak D call: TRBD1 (5 bases). V lost 0 bases and J 0 bases, leaving 12 bases between the germline ends. This CDR3 is 17 amino acids long. The V gene's germline CDR1 is SGHDT and CDR2 YYEEEE. Here the CDR3 reads CASSLARTGPTNEKLFF. The DNA of the CDR3 is TGTGCCAGCAGCTTGGCCCGAACAGGTCCAACTAATGAAAAACTGTTTTTT.

The chain carries TRBV6-5 and TRBJ1-1; TRBD1 might be the D (6 bases). This CDR3 spans 14 amino acids. The ends were cut back, 7 bases at V and 1 base at J, with 13 bases in the middle. Germline-derived CDR1 and CDR2 are MNHEY and SVGAGI. CDR3 protein: CASTLGGANTEAFF. The DNA of the CDR3 is TGTGCCAGCACCTTGGGGGGCGCGAACACTGAAGCTTTCTTT.

V is TRBV29-1 and J is TRBJ1-1; D is undetermined. The length of the CDR3 is 12 residues. Trimming removed 5 bases from V and 0 bases from J, with 7 bases in between. The germline CDR1 and CDR2 sequences are SQVTM and ANQGSEA. The CDR3 loop is CSVPAVNTEAFF. Written as DNA, the CDR3 is TGCAGCGTTCCCGCAGTGAACACTGAAGCTTTCTTT. Looking up the rest from reference TRBV29-1 and TRBJ1-1 gives the full variable domain: SAVISQKPSRDICQRGTSLTIQCQVDSQVTMMFWYRQQPGQSLTLIATANQGSEATYESGFVIDKFPISRPNLTFSTLTVSNMSPEDSSIYLCSVPAVNTEAFFGQGTRLTVV.